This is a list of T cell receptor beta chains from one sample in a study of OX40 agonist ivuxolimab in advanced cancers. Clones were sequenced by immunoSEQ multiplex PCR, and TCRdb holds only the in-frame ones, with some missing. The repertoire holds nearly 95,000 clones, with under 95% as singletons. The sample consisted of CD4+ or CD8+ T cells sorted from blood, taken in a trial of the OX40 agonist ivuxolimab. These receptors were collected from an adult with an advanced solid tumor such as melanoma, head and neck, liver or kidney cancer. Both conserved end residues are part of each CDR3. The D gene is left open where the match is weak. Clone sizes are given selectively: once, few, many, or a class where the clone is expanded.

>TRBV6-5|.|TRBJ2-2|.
CASSYSHRDGGELFF
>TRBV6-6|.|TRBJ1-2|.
CASVDSDYGYTF
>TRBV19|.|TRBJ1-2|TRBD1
CASSIIRTGVEGYTF
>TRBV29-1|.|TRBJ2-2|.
CSVDNTGELFF
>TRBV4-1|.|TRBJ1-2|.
CASSQDGSGARNYGYTF
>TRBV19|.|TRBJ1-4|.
CASSLRGINEKLFF
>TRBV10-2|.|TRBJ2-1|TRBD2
CASRLALNEQFF
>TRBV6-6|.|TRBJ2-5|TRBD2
CASSSFGLAEKETQYF
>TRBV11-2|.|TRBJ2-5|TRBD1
CASSPLTGQETQYF
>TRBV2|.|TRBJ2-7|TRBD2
CASSRTGGTYEQYF
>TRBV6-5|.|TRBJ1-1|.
CASSYSRGMAEAFF
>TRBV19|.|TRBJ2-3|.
CASSPDTDTQYF
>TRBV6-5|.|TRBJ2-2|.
CASSYTGTGELFF
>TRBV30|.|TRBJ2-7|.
CAWSDTGYYEQYF
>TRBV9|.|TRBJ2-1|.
CASSVDGETSFYNEQFF
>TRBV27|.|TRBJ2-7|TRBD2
CASSLFPGGPNEQYF
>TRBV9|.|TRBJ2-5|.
CASSVGTKETQYF
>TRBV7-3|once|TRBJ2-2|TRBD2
CASSLGSGTGELFF
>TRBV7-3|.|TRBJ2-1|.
CASSLRAYSSYNEQFF
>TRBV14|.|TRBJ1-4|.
CASSQGTPGEKLFF
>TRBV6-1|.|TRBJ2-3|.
CASGSTDTQYF
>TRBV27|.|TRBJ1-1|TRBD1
CASSPSTGRSTEAFF
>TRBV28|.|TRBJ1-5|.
CASSFLSNQPQHF
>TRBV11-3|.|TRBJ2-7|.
CASSLRAAYEQYF
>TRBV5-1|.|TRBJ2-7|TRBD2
CASSHSWAGGDSYEQYF